This T cell receptor beta chain was identified during a study of T-cell reconstitution after alpha-beta-depleted transplantation in children. Study conclusions and caveats: The study reportedly traced alpha-beta T cells about two months after transplant to several hundred expanded graft clones. T-cell counts and diversity were attributed mostly to newly produced T cells one year after transplant.

Preparation of the TCRbeta library involved a method that used unique molecular identifiers. MiXCR was run by TCRdb on the PCR reads, yielding one entry per CDR3 protein. This repertoire shows 250,000 to 400,000 distinct CDR3 sequences, roughly 21% found once; its top ten account for 10% to 11%. A note on this clonotype: Antigen: not known.

Germline V gene data show CDR1 as MNHEY and CDR2 as SMNVEV (reference sequence). V gave up 7 bases and J gave up 4 bases, with 23 bases separating them. This CDR3 spans 17 amino acids. The gene calls are TRBV27 and TRBJ1-3, with a weak D call TRBD1 (6 bases). This clonotype was sampled from a male patient under 18 who had a stem cell transplant for acute lymphoblastic leukemia, so the T cells may come from the graft donor. This specimen was PBMCs, mostly from graft donor cells, taken 180 days after TCRalphabeta/CD19-depleted stem cell transplant. As DNA, the CDR3 is TGTGCCAGCAACTTACGGGACACCCACCATAAGGGAAACACCATATATTTT. As protein: CASNLRDTHHKGNTIYF.